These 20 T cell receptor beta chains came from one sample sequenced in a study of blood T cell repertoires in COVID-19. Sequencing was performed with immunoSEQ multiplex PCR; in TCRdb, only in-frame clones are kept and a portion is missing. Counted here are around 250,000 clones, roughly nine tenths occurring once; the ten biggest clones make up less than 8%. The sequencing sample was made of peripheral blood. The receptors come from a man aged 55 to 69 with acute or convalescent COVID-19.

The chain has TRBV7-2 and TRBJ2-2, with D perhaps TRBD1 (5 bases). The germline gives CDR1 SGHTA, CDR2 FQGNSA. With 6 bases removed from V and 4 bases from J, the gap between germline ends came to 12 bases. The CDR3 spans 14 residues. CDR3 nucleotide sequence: TGTGCCAGCAGACTCGACAGAGCCACCGGGGAGCTGTTTTTT. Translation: CASRLDRATGELFF.

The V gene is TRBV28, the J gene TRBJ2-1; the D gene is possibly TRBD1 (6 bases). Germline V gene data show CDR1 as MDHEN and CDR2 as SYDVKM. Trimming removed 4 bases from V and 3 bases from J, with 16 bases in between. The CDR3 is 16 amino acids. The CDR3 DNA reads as TGTGCCAGCAGTTCCCTGGGGGCGGAGGACTACAATGAGCAGTTCTTC. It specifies CASSSLGAEDYNEQFF.

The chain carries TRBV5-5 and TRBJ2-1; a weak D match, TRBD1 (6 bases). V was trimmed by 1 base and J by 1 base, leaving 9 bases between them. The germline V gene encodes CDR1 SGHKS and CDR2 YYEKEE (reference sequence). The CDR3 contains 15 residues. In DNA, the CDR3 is TGTGCCAGCAGCTTGACAGGGTGGTCCTACAATGAGCAGTTCTTC. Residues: CASSLTGWSYNEQFF.

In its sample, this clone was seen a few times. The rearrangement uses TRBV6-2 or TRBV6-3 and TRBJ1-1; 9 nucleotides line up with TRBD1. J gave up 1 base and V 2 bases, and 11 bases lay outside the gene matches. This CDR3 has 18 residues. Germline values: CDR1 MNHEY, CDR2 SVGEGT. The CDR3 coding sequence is TGTGCCAGCAGTTACCCGACAGGACAGGGGCTAGGGAACACTGAAGCTTTCTTT. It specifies CASSYPTGQGLGNTEAFF.

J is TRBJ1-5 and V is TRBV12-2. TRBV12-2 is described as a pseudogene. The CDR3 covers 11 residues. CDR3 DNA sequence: TGTGCAAGTCGCTTCGGCGGGGCCCAGCATTTT. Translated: CASRFGGAQHF.

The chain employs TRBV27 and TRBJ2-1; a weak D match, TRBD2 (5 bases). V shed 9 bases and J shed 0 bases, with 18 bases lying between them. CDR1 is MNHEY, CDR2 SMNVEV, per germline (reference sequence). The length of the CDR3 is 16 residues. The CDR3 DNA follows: TGTGCCAGTACCGGACTCACTGGGAACTCCTACAATGAGCAGTTCTTC. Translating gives CASTGLTGNSYNEQFF.

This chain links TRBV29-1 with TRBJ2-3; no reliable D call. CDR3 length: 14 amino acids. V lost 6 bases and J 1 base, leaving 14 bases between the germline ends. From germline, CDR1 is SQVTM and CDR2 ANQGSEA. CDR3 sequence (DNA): TGCAGCGTCTCATCGGGTCTGGGCACAGATACGCAGTATTTT. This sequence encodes CSVSSGLGTDTQYF.

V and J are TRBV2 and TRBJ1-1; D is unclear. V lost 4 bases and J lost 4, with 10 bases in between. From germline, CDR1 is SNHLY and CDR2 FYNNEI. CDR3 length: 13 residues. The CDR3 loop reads CASSAERATEAFF. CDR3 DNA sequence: TGTGCCAGCAGTGCTGAGAGAGCCACTGAAGCTTTCTTT.

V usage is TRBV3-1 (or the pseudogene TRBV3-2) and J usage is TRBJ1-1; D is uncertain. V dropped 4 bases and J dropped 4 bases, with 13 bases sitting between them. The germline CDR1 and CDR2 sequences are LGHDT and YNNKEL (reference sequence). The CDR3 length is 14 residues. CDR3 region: CASSPGSAFTEAFF. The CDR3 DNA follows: TGTGCCAGCAGCCCCGGGTCAGCTTTCACTGAAGCTTTCTTT.

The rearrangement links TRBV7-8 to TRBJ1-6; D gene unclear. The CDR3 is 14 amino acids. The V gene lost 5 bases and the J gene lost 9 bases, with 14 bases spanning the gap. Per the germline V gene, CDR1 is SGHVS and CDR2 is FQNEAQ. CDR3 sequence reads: CASSATGSISPLHF. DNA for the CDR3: TGTGCCAGCAGCGCGACCGGGTCGATTTCACCCCTCCACTTT.

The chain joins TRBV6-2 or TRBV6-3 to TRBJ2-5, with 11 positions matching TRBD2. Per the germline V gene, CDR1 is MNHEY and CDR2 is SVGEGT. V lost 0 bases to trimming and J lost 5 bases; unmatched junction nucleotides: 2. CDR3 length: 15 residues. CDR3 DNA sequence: TGTGCCAGCAGTTACTCTAGCGGGAGGGCTGAGACCCAGTACTTC. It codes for CASSYSSGRAETQYF.

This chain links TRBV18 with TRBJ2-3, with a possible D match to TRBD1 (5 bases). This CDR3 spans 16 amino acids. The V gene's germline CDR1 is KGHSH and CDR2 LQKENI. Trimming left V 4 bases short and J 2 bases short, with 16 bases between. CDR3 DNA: TGTGCCAGCTCACGGGCCAGTGGGGCGGACACAGATACGCAGTATTTT. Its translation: CASSRASGADTDTQYF.

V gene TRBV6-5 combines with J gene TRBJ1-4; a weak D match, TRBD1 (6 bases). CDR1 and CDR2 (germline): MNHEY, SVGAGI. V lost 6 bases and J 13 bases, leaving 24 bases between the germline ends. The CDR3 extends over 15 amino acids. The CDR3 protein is CASRQTGQLNLGLFF. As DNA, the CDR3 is TGTGCCAGCAGGCAAACTGGACAGCTTAATCTTGGACTGTTTTTT.

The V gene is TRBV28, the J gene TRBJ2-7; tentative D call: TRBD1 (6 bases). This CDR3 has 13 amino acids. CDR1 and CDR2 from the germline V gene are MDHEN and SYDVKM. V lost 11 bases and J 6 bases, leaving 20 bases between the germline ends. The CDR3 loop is CAASSTGSSEQYF. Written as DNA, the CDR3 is TGTGCCGCCTCTTCCACAGGGTCTAGCGAGCAGTACTTC.

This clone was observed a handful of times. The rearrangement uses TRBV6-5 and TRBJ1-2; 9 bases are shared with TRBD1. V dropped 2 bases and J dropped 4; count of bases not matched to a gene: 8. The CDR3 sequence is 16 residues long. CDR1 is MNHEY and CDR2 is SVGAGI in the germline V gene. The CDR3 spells CASSYKGQGSGYGYTF. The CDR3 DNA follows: TGTGCCAGCAGTTACAAGGGACAGGGATCCGGCTATGGCTACACCTTC.

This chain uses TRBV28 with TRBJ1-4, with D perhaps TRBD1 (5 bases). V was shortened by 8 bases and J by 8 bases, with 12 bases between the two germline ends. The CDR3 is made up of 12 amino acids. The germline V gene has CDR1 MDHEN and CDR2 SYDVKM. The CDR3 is CASGGGQEKLFF. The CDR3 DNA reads TGTGCCAGCGGGGGGGGTCAGGAAAAACTGTTTTTT.

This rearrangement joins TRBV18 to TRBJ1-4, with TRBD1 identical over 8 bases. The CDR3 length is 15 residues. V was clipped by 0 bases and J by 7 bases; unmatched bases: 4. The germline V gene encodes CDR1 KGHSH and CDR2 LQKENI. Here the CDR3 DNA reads TGTGCCAGCTCACCACCAGTAACAGGGGGTGAAAAACTGTTTTTT. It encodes CASSPPVTGGEKLFF.

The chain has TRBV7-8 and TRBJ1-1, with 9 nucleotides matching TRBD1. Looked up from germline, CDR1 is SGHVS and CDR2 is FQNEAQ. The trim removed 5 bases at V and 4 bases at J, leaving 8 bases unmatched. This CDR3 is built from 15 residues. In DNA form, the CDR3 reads TGTGCCAGCAGCATGAGGACAGGGGCGTTCACTGAAGCTTTCTTT. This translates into CASSMRTGAFTEAFF.

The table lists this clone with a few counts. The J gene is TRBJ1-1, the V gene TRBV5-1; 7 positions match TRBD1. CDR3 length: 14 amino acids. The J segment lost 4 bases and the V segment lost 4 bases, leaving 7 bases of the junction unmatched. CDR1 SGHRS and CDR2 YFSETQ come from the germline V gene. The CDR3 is CASSGDSVGTEAFF. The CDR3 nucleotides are TGCGCCAGCAGCGGGGACAGCGTCGGCACTGAAGCTTTCTTT. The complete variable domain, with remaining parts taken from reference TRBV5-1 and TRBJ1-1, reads KAGVTQTPRYLIKTRGQQVTLSCSPISGHRSVSWYQQTPGQGLQFLFEYFSETQRNKGNFPGRFSGRQFSNSRSEMNVSTLELGDSALYLCASSGDSVGTEAFFGQGTRLTVV.

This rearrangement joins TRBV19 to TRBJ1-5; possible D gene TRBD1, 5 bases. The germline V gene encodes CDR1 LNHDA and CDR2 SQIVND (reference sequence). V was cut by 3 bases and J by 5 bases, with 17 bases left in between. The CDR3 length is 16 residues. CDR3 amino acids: CASSMSGRGRDQPQHF. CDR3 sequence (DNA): TGTGCCAGTAGTATGTCGGGTCGGGGGAGAGATCAGCCCCAGCATTTT. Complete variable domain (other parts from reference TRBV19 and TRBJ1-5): DGGITQSPKYLFRKEGQNVTLSCEQNLNHDAMYWYRQDPGQGLRLIYYSQIVNDFQKGDIAEGYSVSREKKESFPLTVTSAQKNPTAFYLCASSMSGRGRDQPQHFGDGTRLSIL.